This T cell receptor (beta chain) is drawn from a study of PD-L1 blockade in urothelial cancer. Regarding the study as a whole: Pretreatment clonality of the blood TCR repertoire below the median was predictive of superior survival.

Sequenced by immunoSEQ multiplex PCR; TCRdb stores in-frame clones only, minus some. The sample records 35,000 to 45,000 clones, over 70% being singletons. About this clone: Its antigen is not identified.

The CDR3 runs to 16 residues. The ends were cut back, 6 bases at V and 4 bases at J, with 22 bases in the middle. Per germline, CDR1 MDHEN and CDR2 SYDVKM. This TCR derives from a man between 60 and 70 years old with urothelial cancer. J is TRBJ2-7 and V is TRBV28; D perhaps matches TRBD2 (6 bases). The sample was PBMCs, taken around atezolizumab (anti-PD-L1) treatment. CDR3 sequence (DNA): TGTGCCAGCAGCCTTTCTCGGGGACTTACGGGATACGAGCAGTACTTC. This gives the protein CASSLSRGLTGYEQYF.